These 19 T cell receptor beta chains originate from one sample sequenced in a study of T cell responses to AZD1222 COVID-19 vaccine. The table came from immunoSEQ multiplex PCR; TCRdb's copy has only in-frame clones and leaves some out. The table lists approximately 130,000 clones, about 94% of them singletons. Sample: peripheral blood, taken on day 0 of AZD1222 vaccination. The receptors originated from an adult in good health.

The CDR3 sequence is CASSSWGQLSTDTQYF. The CDR3 DNA is TGTGCCAGCAGCTCATGGGGACAGCTTAGCACAGATACGCAGTATTTT. This chain uses TRBV11-2 with TRBJ2-3; 7 bases match TRBD1. The CDR3 contains 16 residues. V lost 4 bases, J lost 0 bases, and 7 bases stayed unmatched. Germline CDR1 and CDR2: SGHAT and FQNNGV.

The V call is TRBV15, the J call TRBJ2-3; TRBD2 matches at 9 bases. CDR1 LNHNV and CDR2 YYDKDF come from the germline V gene (reference sequence). Trimming at V came to 0 bases and at J to 6 bases, leaving 7 bases not matched to a gene. The CDR3 consists of 16 residues. The CDR3 nucleotides are TGTGCCACCAGCAGAGATATTGGCGGGGGGGCCGATACGCAGTATTTT. Translating gives CATSRDIGGGADTQYF.

This chain connects TRBV19 to TRBJ1-4; 8 bases are a match to TRBD1. J gave up 8 bases and V 5 bases, and 7 bases lay outside the gene matches. This CDR3 is built from 14 residues. CDR1 and CDR2 (germline): LNHDA, SQIVND (reference sequence). CDR3 residues: CASSGTGGREKLFF. The CDR3 DNA follows: TGTGCCAGTAGTGGCACAGGGGGAAGAGAAAAACTGTTTTTT.

V and J are TRBV9 and TRBJ1-6; D is unresolved. The V and J ends lost 2 bases and 9 bases respectively, with 9 bases between them. The germline gives CDR1 SGDLS, CDR2 YYNGEE. The CDR3 is 13 amino acids. The CDR3 region is CASSVTISSPLHF. DNA for the CDR3: TGTGCCAGCAGCGTCACGATTAGTTCACCCCTCCACTTT. Complete variable domain (other parts from reference TRBV9 and TRBJ1-6): DSGVTQTPKHLITATGQRVTLRCSPRSGDLSVYWYQQSLDQGLQFLIQYYNGEERAKGNILERFSAQQFPDLHSELNLSSLELGDSALYFCASSVTISSPLHFGNGTRLTVT.

V is TRBV10-3 and J is TRBJ2-1; TRBD2 agrees at 11 bases. Germline V gene sequence: CDR1 ENHRY, CDR2 SYGVKD. This CDR3 has 18 amino acids. With V trimmed by 7 bases and J by 0 bases, 11 bases remained unmatched. This chain's CDR3 is CAITHGTSGTSSYNEQFF. The DNA for the CDR3 is TGTGCCATCACCCATGGGACTAGCGGAACCAGCTCCTACAATGAGCAGTTCTTC.

The chain uses TRBV9 and TRBJ2-7; D ambiguous. CDR3 length: 15 amino acids. The V end lost 4 bases, the J end lost 0 bases, and 14 bases lay between the germline ends. From germline, CDR1 is SGDLS and CDR2 YYNGEE. CDR3 DNA: TGTGCCAGCAGCCCCCAGGTGGGCAGCTCCTACGAGCAGTACTTC. The encoded protein is CASSPQVGSSYEQYF.

This chain connects TRBV6-1 to TRBJ1-6, with D uncertain. Germline V gene lookup returns CDR1 MNHNS and CDR2 SASEGT. This CDR3 is 12 amino acids long. V lost 3 bases and J 8 bases, leaving 5 bases between the germline ends. CDR3 residues: CASSENYSPLHF. The CDR3 DNA reads as TGTGCCAGCAGTGAGAACTATTCACCCCTCCACTTT.

The chain joins TRBV18 to TRBJ1-2; no clear D gene. The germline V and J ends were trimmed by 1 base and 2 bases, with 17 bases remaining between them. There are 17 residues in the CDR3. Looked up from germline, CDR1 is KGHSH and CDR2 is LQKENI. The CDR3 sequence is CASSPREVESINYGYTF. Here the CDR3 DNA reads TGTGCCAGCTCACCACGCGAGGTAGAGAGTATAAACTATGGCTACACCTTC.

The chain carries TRBV15 and TRBJ2-6, with D unresolved. The CDR3 extends over 15 amino acids. The germline V gene has CDR1 LNHNV and CDR2 YYDKDF (reference sequence). The germline V and J ends were trimmed by 0 bases and 3 bases, with 6 bases remaining between them. The CDR3 sequence is CATSRDTGGANVLTF. The CDR3, as DNA: TGTGCCACCAGCAGAGATACGGGTGGGGCCAACGTCCTGACTTTC. Supplemented by reference TRBV15 and TRBJ2-6, the full variable domain reads DAMVIQNPRYQVTQFGKPVTLSCSQTLNHNVMYWYQQKSSQAPKLLFHYYDKDFNNEADTPDNFQSRRPNTSFCFLDIRSPGLGDTAMYLCATSRDTGGANVLTFGAGSRLTVL.

The V gene is TRBV11-1, the J gene TRBJ1-2; no definite D call. This CDR3 has 14 amino acids. V was trimmed by 5 bases and J by 5 bases, leaving 15 bases between them. Germline assignment: CDR1 SGHAT and CDR2 FQDESV (reference sequence). CDR3 DNA: TGTGCCAGCAGCGAAGACAAGGGCCCGTATGGCTACACCTTC. This codes for CASSEDKGPYGYTF.

V is TRBV9 and J is TRBJ1-6; TRBD1 is a possible D gene (6 bases). Trimming removed 0 bases from V and 6 bases from J, with 19 bases in between. The CDR3 extends over 18 amino acids. The germline V gene has CDR1 SGDLS and CDR2 YYNGEE. CDR3 protein: CASSVARTEPFGNSPLHF. Here the CDR3 DNA reads TGTGCCAGCAGCGTAGCTAGGACAGAGCCCTTTGGTAATTCACCCCTCCACTTT.

The gene calls are TRBV15 and TRBJ1-1; D unresolved. CDR1 is LNHNV and CDR2 is YYDKDF in the germline V gene (reference sequence). The V end was cut by 1 base, the J end by 8 bases, with 11 bases between. CDR3 size: 13 residues. The CDR3 DNA is TGTGCCACCAGCAGAGTTGGAGCCCAAGAAGCTTTCTTT. Translation: CATSRVGAQEAFF. The full variable domain, in which reference TRBV15 and TRBJ1-1 provide the parts outside the CDR3, is DAMVIQNPRYQVTQFGKPVTLSCSQTLNHNVMYWYQQKSSQAPKLLFHYYDKDFNNEADTPDNFQSRRPNTSFCFLDIRSPGLGDTAMYLCATSRVGAQEAFFGQGTRLTVV.

This chain uses TRBV7-8 with TRBJ2-7, with 9 bases that match TRBD2. The CDR3 extends over 15 amino acids. Germline CDR1 and CDR2: SGHVS and FQNEAQ. V was clipped by 1 base and J by 1 base; unmatched bases: 2. The CDR3 region has the DNA TGTGCCAGCAGCTTAGATACTAGCGGGTCCTACGAGCAGTACTTC. This sequence encodes CASSLDTSGSYEQYF.

The J gene is TRBJ2-3, the V gene TRBV5-1; D gene unclear. V shed 0 bases and J shed 2 bases, with 10 bases lying between them. Germline V gene sequence: CDR1 SGHRS, CDR2 YFSETQ. The CDR3 is made up of 15 amino acids. CDR3 in amino acids: CASSLDPPLTDTQYF. CDR3 DNA: TGCGCCAGCAGCTTGGATCCCCCGCTCACAGATACGCAGTATTTT.

V is TRBV2 and J is TRBJ1-5, with 7 bases lining up with TRBD1. The germline V gene has CDR1 SNHLY and CDR2 FYNNEI. The CDR3 has 15 amino acids. With 5 bases clipped from V and 0 bases from J, the junction kept 4 bases outside the gene matches. The CDR3 DNA follows: TGTGCCAGCAGTAGAGGACAGGCTAGCAATCAGCCCCAGCATTTT. This sequence encodes CASSRGQASNQPQHF.

The CDR3 is CASTFTGGTEAFF. In nucleotides, the CDR3 is TGTGCCAGCACTTTTACAGGGGGCACTGAAGCTTTCTTT. The chain uses TRBV6-5 and TRBJ1-1, with 8 positions matching TRBD1. The V gene end was trimmed by 7 bases and the J gene end by 4 bases; junction bases not matched to a gene: 5. CDR3 length equals 13 residues. Germline values: CDR1 MNHEY, CDR2 SVGAGI.

The chain is built from TRBV28 and TRBJ1-3; no reliable D call. Trimming took 3 bases from V and 0 from J, leaving 9 bases between them. The CDR3 is 15 amino acids. Germline CDR1 reads MDHEN; CDR2 reads SYDVKM. CDR3 sequence reads: CASSFERVSGNTIYF. DNA of the CDR3: TGTGCCAGCAGTTTTGAGAGGGTCTCTGGAAACACCATATATTTT.

V gene TRBV11-2 combines with J gene TRBJ2-1; D is ambiguous. This CDR3 has 11 amino acids. Deletions cut 1 base from V and 8 bases from J, with 3 bases between. CDR1 is SGHAT and CDR2 is FQNNGV in the germline V gene. As DNA, the CDR3 is TGTGCCAGCAGCTTAGTAGATGAGCAGTTCTTC. Amino acids: CASSLVDEQFF.

The V gene is TRBV11-2, the J gene TRBJ2-4; D gene unclear. Trimming stripped 1 base from V and 11 bases from J, with 6 bases between. Germline CDR1 SGHAT, CDR2 FQNNGV. CDR3 length: 11 amino acids. The CDR3 protein is CASSLGRLQYF. The DNA of the CDR3 is TGTGCCAGCAGCTTAGGGCGGCTTCAGTACTTC.